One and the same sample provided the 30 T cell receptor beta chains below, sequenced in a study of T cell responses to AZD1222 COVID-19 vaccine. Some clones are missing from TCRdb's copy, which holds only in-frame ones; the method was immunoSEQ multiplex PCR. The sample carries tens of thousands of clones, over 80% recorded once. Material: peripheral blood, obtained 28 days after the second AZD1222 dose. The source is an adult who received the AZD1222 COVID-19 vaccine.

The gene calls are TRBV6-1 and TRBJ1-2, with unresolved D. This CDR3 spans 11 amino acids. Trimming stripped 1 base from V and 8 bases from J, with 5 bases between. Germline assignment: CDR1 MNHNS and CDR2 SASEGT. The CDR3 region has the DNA TGTGCCAGCAGTGAAGGGTGGGGCTACACCTTC. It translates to CASSEGWGYTF.

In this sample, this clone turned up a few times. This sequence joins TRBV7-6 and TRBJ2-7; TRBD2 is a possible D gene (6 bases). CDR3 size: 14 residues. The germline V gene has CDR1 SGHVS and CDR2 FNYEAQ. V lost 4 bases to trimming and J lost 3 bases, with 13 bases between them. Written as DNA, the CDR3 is TGTGCCAGCAGCTCGATAGCGGATAACTACGAGCAGTACTTC. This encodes CASSSIADNYEQYF.

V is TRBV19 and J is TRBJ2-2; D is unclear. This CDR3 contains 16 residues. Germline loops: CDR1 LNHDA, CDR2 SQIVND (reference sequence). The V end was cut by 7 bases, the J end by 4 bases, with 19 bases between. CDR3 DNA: TGTGCCAGTACTCCCAGGTCCCAGTCGATCACCGGGGAGCTGTTTTTT. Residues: CASTPRSQSITGELFF.

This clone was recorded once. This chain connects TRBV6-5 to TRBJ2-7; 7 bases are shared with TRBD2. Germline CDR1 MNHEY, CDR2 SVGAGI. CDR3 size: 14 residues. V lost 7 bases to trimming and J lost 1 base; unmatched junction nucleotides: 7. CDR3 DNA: TGTGCCAGCAAGAGGCAGGGAGGGTCCTACGAGCAGTACTTC. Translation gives CASKRQGGSYEQYF.

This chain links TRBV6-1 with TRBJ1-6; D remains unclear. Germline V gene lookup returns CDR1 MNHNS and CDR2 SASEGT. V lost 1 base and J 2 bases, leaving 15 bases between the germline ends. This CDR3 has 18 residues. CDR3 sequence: CASSEVGWSSAYNSPLHF. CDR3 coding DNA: TGTGCCAGCAGTGAAGTCGGTTGGTCGTCAGCCTATAATTCACCCCTCCACTTT.

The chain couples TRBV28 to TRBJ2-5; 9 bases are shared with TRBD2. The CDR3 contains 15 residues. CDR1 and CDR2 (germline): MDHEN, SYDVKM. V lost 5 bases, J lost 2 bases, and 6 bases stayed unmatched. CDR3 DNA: TGTGCCAGCAGTGGCGGACTAGCGCTACAAGAGACCCAGTACTTC. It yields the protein CASSGGLALQETQYF.

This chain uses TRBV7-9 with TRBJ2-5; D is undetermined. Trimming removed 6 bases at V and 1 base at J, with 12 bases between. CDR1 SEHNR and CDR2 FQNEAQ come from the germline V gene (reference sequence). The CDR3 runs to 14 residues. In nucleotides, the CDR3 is TGTGCCAGCAGAGGTGGGTCAGGCCAAGAGACCCAGTACTTC. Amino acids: CASRGGSGQETQYF.

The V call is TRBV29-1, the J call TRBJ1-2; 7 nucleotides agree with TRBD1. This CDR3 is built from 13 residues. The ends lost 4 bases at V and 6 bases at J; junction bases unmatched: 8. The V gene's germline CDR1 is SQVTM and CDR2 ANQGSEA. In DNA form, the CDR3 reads TGCAGCGTTGGGATAGGACAGGCGAATGGCTACACCTTC. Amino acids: CSVGIGQANGYTF.

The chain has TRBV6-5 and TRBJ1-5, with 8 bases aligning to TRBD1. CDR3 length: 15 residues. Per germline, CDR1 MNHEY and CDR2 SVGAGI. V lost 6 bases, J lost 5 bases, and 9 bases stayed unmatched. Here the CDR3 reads CASSVGTGSHQPQHF. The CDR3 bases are TGTGCCAGCAGCGTTGGGACAGGCAGCCATCAGCCCCAGCATTTT.

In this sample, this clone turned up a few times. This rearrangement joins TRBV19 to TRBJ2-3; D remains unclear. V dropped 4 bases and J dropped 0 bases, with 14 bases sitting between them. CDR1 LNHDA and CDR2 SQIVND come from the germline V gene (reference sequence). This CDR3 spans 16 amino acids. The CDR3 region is CASSNRPGTSTDTQYF. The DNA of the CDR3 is TGTGCCAGTAGTAATCGCCCGGGCACTAGCACAGATACGCAGTATTTT.

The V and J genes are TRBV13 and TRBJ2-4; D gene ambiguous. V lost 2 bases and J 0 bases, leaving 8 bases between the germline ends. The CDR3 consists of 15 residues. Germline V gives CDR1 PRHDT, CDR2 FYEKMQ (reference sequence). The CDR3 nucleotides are TGTGCCAGCAGCTTAAGTCAGGCAGCCAAAAACATTCAGTACTTC. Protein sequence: CASSLSQAAKNIQYF.

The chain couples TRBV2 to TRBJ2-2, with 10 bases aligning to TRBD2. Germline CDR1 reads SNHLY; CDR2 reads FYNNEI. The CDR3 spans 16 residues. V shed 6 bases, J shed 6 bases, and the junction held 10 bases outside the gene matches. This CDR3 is CASRELAGGWSGELFF. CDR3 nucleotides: TGTGCCAGCAGGGAATTAGCGGGGGGTTGGTCCGGGGAGCTGTTTTTT.

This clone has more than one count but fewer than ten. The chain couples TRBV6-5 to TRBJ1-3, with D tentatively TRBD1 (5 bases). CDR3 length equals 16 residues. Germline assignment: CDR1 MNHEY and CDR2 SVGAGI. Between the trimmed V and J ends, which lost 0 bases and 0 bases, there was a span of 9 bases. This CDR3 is CASSYSRGLSGNTIYF. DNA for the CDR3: TGTGCCAGCAGTTACTCCCGGGGCCTCTCTGGAAACACCATATATTTT.

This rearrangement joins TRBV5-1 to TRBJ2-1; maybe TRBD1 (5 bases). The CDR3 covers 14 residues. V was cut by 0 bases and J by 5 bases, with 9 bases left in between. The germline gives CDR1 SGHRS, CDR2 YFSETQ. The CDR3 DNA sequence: TGCGCCAGCAGCTTGGGAGCCAGGGACAATGAGCAGTTCTTC. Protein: CASSLGARDNEQFF.

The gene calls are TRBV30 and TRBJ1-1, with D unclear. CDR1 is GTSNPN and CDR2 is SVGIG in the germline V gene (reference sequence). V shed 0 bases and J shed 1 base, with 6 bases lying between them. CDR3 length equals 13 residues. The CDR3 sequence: CAWSVGGNTEAFF. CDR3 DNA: TGTGCCTGGAGTGTAGGTGGGAACACTGAAGCTTTCTTT.

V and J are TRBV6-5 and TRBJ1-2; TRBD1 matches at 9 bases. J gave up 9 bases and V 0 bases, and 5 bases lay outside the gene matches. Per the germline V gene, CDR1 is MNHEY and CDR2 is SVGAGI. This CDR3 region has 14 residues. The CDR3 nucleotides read TGTGCCAGCAGTTACTCCGGGACAGGGAGCAGCTACACCTTC. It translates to CASSYSGTGSSYTF.

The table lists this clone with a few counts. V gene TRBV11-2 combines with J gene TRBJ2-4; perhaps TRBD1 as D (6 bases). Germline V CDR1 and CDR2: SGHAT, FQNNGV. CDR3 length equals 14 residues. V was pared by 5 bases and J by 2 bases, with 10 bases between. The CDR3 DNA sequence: TGTGCCAGCAGCCTCCGGGACACCAAAAACATTCAGTACTTC. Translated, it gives CASSLRDTKNIQYF.

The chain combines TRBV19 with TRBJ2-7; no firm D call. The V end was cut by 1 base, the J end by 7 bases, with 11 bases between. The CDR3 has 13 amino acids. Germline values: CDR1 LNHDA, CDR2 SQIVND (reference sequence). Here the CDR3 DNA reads TGTGCCAGTAGTATAGCCGGCGCCCTGGAGCAGTACTTC. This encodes CASSIAGALEQYF.

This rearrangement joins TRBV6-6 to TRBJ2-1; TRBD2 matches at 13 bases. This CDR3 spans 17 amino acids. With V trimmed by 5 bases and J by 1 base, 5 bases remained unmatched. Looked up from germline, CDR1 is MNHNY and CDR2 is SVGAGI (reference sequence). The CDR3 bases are TGTGCCAGCAGTCCACGACTAGCGGGGGGTTCCTACAATGAGCAGTTCTTC. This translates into CASSPRLAGGSYNEQFF.

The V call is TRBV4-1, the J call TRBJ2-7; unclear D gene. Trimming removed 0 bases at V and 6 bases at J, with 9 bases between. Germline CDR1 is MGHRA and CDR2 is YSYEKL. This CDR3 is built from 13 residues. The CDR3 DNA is TGCGCCAGCAGCCAAGAGAAGTATCTCGAGCAGTACTTC. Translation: CASSQEKYLEQYF.

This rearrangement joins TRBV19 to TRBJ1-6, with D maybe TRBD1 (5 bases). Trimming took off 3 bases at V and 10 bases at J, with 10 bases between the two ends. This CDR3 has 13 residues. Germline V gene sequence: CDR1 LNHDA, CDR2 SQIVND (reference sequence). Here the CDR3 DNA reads TGTGCCAGTAGTATCAACAGGCGATCACCCCTCCACTTT. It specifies CASSINRRSPLHF.

CDR3 sequence (DNA): TGTGCCAGTAGTAACCTCCTCGGGGGGCAGAGCTCTGGAAACACCATATATTTT. Amino acid sequence: CASSNLLGGQSSGNTIYF. V and J are TRBV19 and TRBJ1-3; weak D call: TRBD1 (6 bases). CDR3 size: 18 residues. The V gene lost 4 bases and the J gene lost 0 bases, with 19 bases spanning the gap. The germline V gene has CDR1 LNHDA and CDR2 SQIVND (reference sequence).

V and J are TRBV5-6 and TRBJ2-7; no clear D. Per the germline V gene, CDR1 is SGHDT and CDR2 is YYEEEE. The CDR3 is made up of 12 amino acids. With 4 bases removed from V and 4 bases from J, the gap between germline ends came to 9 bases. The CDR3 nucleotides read TGTGCCAGCAGCCTCGACACTTACGAGCAGTACTTC. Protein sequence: CASSLDTYEQYF.

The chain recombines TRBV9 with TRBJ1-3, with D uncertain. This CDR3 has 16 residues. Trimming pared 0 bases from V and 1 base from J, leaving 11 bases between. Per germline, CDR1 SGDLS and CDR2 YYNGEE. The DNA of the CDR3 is TGTGCCAGCAGCGTAGTGGTGGGGTTGTCTGGAAACACCATATATTTT. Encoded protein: CASSVVVGLSGNTIYF.

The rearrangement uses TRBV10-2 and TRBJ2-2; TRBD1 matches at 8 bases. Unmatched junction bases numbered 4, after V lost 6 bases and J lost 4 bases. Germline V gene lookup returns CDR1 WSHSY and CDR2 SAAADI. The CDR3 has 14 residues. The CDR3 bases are TGCGCCAGCAGGATAACAGGGGGCACCGGGGAGCTGTTTTTT. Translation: CASRITGGTGELFF.

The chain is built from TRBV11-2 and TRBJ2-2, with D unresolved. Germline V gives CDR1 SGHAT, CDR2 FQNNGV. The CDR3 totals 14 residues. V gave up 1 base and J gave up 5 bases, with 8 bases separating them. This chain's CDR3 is CASSLGLVTGELFF. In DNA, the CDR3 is TGTGCCAGCAGCTTAGGATTAGTGACCGGGGAGCTGTTTTTT.

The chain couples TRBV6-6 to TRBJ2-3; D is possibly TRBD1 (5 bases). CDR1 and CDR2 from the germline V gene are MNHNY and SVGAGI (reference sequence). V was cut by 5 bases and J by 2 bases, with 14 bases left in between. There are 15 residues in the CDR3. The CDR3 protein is CASSLQGVDTDTQYF. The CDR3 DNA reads TGTGCCAGCAGTCTTCAGGGTGTAGACACAGATACGCAGTATTTT.

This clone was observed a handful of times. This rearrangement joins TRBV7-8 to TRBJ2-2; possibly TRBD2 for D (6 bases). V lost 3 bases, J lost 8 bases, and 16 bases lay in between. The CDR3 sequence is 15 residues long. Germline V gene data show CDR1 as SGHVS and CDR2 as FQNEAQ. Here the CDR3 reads CASSFPVLAGGELFF. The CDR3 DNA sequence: TGTGCCAGCAGCTTTCCTGTTCTGGCGGGGGGGGAGCTGTTTTTT. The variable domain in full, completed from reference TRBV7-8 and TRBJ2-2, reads GAGVSQSPRYKVAKRGQDVALRCDPISGHVSLFWYQQALGQGPEFLTYFQNEAQLDKSGLPSDRFFAERPEGSVSTLKIQRTQQEDSAVYLCASSFPVLAGGELFFGEGSRLTVL.

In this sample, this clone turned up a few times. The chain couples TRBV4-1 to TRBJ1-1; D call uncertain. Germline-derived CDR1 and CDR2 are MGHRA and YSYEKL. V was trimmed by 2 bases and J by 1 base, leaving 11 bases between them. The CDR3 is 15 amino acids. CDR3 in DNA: TGCGCCAGCAGCCAACTGGTACTTGGGAACACTGAAGCTTTCTTT. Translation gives CASSQLVLGNTEAFF.

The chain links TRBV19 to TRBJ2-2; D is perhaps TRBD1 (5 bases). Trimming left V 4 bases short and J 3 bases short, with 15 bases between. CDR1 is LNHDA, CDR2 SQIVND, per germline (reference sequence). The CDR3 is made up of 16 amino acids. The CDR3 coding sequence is TGTGCCAGTAGTAAATTAGCTGCAGGGTACACCGGGGAGCTGTTTTTT. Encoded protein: CASSKLAAGYTGELFF.